Included here is one T cell receptor beta chain sequence, with context. Trimming removed 4 bases from V and 6 bases from J; junction bases left unmatched: 7. This CDR3 is built from 14 residues. Germline lookup yields CDR1 LGHNA and CDR2 YSLEER. This specimen belongs to a study of shared clonotypes between healthy human individuals. Study context: Each donor contributed plates that comprised three CD4 naive, three CD4 memory, two CD8 naive and one CD8 memory.

Clones were read by immunoSEQ multiplex PCR, and TCRdb kept only the in-frame ones, dropping some. This table has about 1.5 million clones, around 97% appearing once. Recent vaccinations or acute infections were absent in the healthy HIV-negative adult donors. The split of CD4+ cells yielded CD45RA+ naive and CD45RA-negative memory subsets. The J gene is TRBJ1-1, the V gene TRBV4-3; 8 bases map to TRBD1. This TCR derives from a man aged 25 to 40 in good health. The specimen was naive CD4+ T cells sorted from blood. The subset here: CD45RA+ positively selected. CDR3 sequence reads: CASSPGQGLAEAFF. CDR3 in DNA: TGCGCCAGCAGCCCCGGACAGGGATTAGCTGAAGCTTTCTTT.